This record covers a single TCR beta chain. Its antigen remains unidentified. CDR3 length: 13 residues. V shed 4 bases and J shed 2 bases, with 9 bases lying between them. Germline CDR1 reads LGHDT; CDR2 reads YNNKEL (reference sequence). Using immunoSEQ multiplex PCR, the repertoire was profiled, and TCRdb retains in-frame clones only, with some absent. This sample has around 140,000 clones, with just under 95% found just once. These data originate in a study of T cell responses to AZD1222 COVID-19 vaccine. General study points: Across the whole spike, CD4 TCRs peaked at regions 160-218 and 743-854. Without day 14 samples, only post-peak T cell repertoires were studied.

The sequence came from an adult who had recovered from COVID-19. The sample was peripheral blood, taken after recovery from COVID-19. J is TRBJ2-7 and V is TRBV3-1 (or the pseudogene TRBV3-2), with D hard to call. CDR3 sequence: CASSPRTAYEQYF. In DNA form, the CDR3 reads TGTGCCAGCAGCCCGCGTACAGCCTACGAGCAGTACTTC.